This entry concerns a single T cell receptor (beta chain). The antigen this receptor binds is unknown. An end of the junction differs from the germline gene, which may be a read error. Starting from about 500 ng total RNA, TCRbeta-specific cDNA was produced by reverse transcription with a constant-region primer and ProtoScript II reverse transcriptase. The TCRbeta libraries were prepared through three rounds of nested multiplex PCR following a slightly modified ARM-PCR procedure. Each of the first two PCR rounds ran for approximately 10 cycles using multiplex TRBV1-TRBV30 forward primers together with a Cbeta reverse primer. A final 25-cycle PCR with Deep VentR polymerase added sample barcodes and Illumina adapters. Before sequencing, amplicons between 200 and 500 bp were purified from gel using a QIAquick gel extraction kit. An Illumina HiSeq 2500 was used to sequence the TCRbeta amplicons, generating 250-bp paired-end reads. The study's processing was this. Quality trimming of reads was performed with Trimmomatic v0.33, and paired reads were merged with FLASH v1.2.11 so that full CDR3 sequences could be recovered. V, D and J germline segments were assigned to the rearranged TCRbeta sequences by MiGEC v1.2.1b. Clonotype statistics and Shannon-Wiener diversity indices were calculated with VDJtools v1.0.0. To cut down on sampling bias, every analysis after diversity analysis relied on just the 250 most abundant clonotypes from each sample. The public sequencing data were trimmed at Q25 with fastp and processed into clonotypes with MiXCR by TCRdb, which kept only in-frame beta chains. Rows are combined by CDR3 protein, so each entry shows the most common genes and DNA. For this entry, the V and J calls and clone size follow TCRdb and not the study's own pipeline. For this sample there are 75,000 to 80,000 distinct CDR3 sequences; roughly two thirds appear just once. The ten top clones hold around 24% of the sample.

The sample comes from a study of tumor-infiltrating lymphocytes in primary liver carcinoma (dated by TCRdb to about 2017). In the study overall: Hepatocellular carcinoma (four) or combined HCC and intrahepatic cholangiocarcinoma (one) was present in the five patients, who were three men and two women aged 30 to 69 years. TCRbeta repertoire sequencing covered about 35 specimens from 5 patients: 25 or so tumor regions, 5 adjacent noncancerous liver tissues and 5 peripheral blood samples. Each sample produced roughly 3.5 to 8 million productive TCRbeta reads, and read depth showed no significant difference between tissue types. Repertoires from technical replicates were highly reproducible, with mean shared-clone rates about 0.9 and correlation coefficients above 0.98. Tumors of the five patients were stage T1-T3 N0M0 with maximum diameters of about 4.2 to 10 cm. Across five regions of each liver tumor, along with adjacent normal tissue and blood, the study brought together TCRbeta repertoire sequencing, expression microarrays and whole-exome sequencing. The full study reports these points: A significantly larger repertoire fraction was made up by the top 250 clones in tumors than in blood (p = 0.039). Only the TCR beta chain was sequenced, so true repertoire diversity is likely underestimated because unpaired alpha chains were not captured. Repertoire overlap was higher between tumor regions (mean approximately 36%) than tumor-adjacent (approximately 17%) or tumor-blood (about 15%) pairs, consistent with antigen-driven expansion. Because the samples were bulk and unsorted, CD4+ and CD8+ T cell repertoires could not be compared. With just four to six patients in the study, the authors point out that the findings should be validated in a larger study.

Total RNA and DNA were co-extracted without cell sorting from around 20-30 mg of bulk tissue using the AllPrep DNA/RNA mini kit. Between late 2015 and early 2016, several patients in China with histopathologically diagnosed primary liver carcinoma had surgical resection. At the time of sampling, the patients were treatment-naive and had chronic HBV infection. Pieces of fresh tumor and adjacent tissue were cut in half, with one half kept in RNAlater at -80 degrees C and the other half sent for histology. There are 15 amino acids in the CDR3, from cysteine to phenylalanine inclusive. The entry retains the CDR3 DNA only, 45 bases that are in frame from base 1. The germline V gene supplies CDR1 SGHAT and CDR2 FQNNGV.

The chain couples TRBV11-2 to TRBJ2-1; the D gene lacks a confident call. The clonotype originates from a man aged 40-55 years with primary liver carcinoma and hepatitis B virus infection. The sequencing input was tumor-adjacent normal liver tissue. The DNA is as follows: TGTGCCAGGAGCTTAGCTGTAGGAGTTGTCAGTGAGCAGTTCTTC. This sequence encodes CARSLAVGVVSEQFF. Reference TRBV11-2 and TRBJ2-1 proteins supply the regions before and after the CDR3; the full variable domain is: EAGVAQSPRYKIIEKRQSVAFWCNPISGHATLYWYQQILGQGPKLLIQFQNNGVVDDSQLPKDRFSAERLKGVDSTLKIQPAKLEDSAVYLCARSLAVGVVSEQFFGPGTRLTVL.